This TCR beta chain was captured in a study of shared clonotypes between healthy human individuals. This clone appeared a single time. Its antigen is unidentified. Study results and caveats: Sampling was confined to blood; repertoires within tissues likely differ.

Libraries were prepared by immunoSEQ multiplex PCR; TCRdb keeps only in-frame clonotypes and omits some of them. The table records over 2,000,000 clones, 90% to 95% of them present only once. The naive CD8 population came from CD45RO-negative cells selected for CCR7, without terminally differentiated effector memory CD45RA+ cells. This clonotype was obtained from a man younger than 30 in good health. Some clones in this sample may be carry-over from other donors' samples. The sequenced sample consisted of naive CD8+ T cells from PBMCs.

CDR3 protein: CASSFGGEYYNEQFF. The DNA for the CDR3 is TGTGCCAGCAGCTTCGGGGGGGAGTATTACAATGAGCAGTTCTTC. The V call is TRBV9, the J call TRBJ2-1, with TRBD2 identical over 8 bases. The CDR3 is 15 amino acids. The germline CDR1 and CDR2 sequences are SGDLS and YYNGEE. Trimming cost V 4 bases and J 4 bases; bases outside gene matches: 7.